This TCR beta chain was profiled in a study of blood T cell repertoires in COVID-19. The study drew participants aged about 18 to 89 years from around 24 US areas. Categorization into cohorts depended on clinical history that participants reported. Two negative PCRs, clearance, or symptom resolution were required of recovered Cohort 3 donors. CDR3 length: 14 residues. The V gene lost 2 bases and the J gene lost 6 bases, with 13 bases spanning the gap. Germline V gene data show CDR1 as LGHDT and CDR2 as YNNKEL (reference sequence). Profiling relied on immunoSEQ multiplex PCR, and the TCRdb table lists in-frame clones only, not all of them. The repertoire has over 120,000 clones, 86% of them found once; the top ten carry 4.3%.

Sequenced: PBMCs or T cells enriched from blood (not recorded which). The receptor was derived from a man aged 50 to 59 who had recovered from COVID-19. J is TRBJ1-2 and V is TRBV3-1 (or the pseudogene TRBV3-2), with D perhaps matching TRBD1 (5 bases). The CDR3 sequence is CASSQRVGPNGYTF. The CDR3 DNA sequence: TGTGCCAGCAGCCAAAGGGTGGGGCCCAATGGCTACACCTTC.